This TCR beta chain was identified during a study of OX40 agonist ivuxolimab in advanced cancers. Study-level information: Intravenous ivuxolimab at 0.01 to 10 mg/kg was given to patients every 2 weeks. Three patients showed partial responses: one hepatocellular carcinoma and two cutaneous melanoma cases. Study outcomes and limitations: Expanded peripheral T cells had an undetermined antigen specificity. At doses 0.1 to 3.0 mg/kg, CD4+ and CD8+ clones expanded.

TCRdb keeps only in-frame clones here, not all; method: immunoSEQ multiplex PCR. The table has about 32,000 clones, 89% seen once. This clone occurred once. Its cognate antigen is unknown. Sample: CD4+ or CD8+ T cells sorted from blood, taken in a trial of the OX40 agonist ivuxolimab. The sequence derives from an adult with an advanced solid tumor such as melanoma, head and neck, liver or kidney cancer.

The CDR3: CASSLRQGSQPQHF. In DNA form, the CDR3 reads TGTGCCAGTAGTCTAAGACAGGGGTCTCAGCCCCAGCATTTT. The chain couples TRBV19 to TRBJ1-5, with 8 bases aligning to TRBD1. This CDR3 contains 14 residues. Germline V lookup: CDR1 LNHDA, CDR2 SQIVND (reference sequence). V was clipped by 5 bases and J by 6 bases; unmatched bases: 6.